The rows below give T cell receptor beta chains drawn from one sample of a study of shared clonotypes between healthy human individuals. The protocol was immunoSEQ multiplex PCR, while the TCRdb copy is restricted to in-frame clones and leaves out a portion. The sample consists of over 1.5 million clones, under 99% of them appearing once. Specimen: naive CD4+ T cells sorted from blood. These receptors came from a man in his thirties or forties in good health. Both conserved end residues are part of each CDR3. Fields, in order: D gene, J gene, clone size, V gene, CDR3 protein, CDR3 DNA. D genes are given only for firm matches. Only some rows state a clone size, as once, few, many or a class for expanded clones.

>.|TRBJ2-7|.|TRBV6-5
CASSYTRSYEQYF
TGTGCCAGCAGTTATACTAGGTCCTACGAGCAGTACTTC
>TRBD1|TRBJ1-2|.|TRBV9
CASSVVTGMDGYTF
TGTGCCAGCAGCGTAGTGACAGGGATGGATGGCTACACCTTC
>TRBD1|TRBJ2-7|.|TRBV28
CASSFLAGGRLRSYEQYF
TGTGCCAGCAGTTTCTTGGCAGGGGGTCGCCTACGGTCCTACGAGCAGTACTTC
>TRBD1|TRBJ1-1|.|TRBV25-1
CASIPGTASVAFF
TGTGCCAGCATCCCCGGGACAGCTTCGGTGGCTTTCTTT
>.|TRBJ2-7|.|TRBV9
CASSSSGGYEQYF
TGTGCCAGCAGCTCGAGCGGTGGATACGAGCAGTACTTC
>TRBD1|TRBJ1-2|.|TRBV6-5
CASSADRVFTGYTF
TGTGCCAGCAGTGCAGACAGGGTATTTACTGGCTACACCTTC
>.|TRBJ1-5|.|TRBV10-3
CAIAQGESNQPQHF
TGTGCCATCGCCCAGGGCGAAAGCAATCAGCCCCAGCATTTT
>.|TRBJ1-2|once|TRBV9
CASSVGGEAYGYTF
TGTGCCAGCAGCGTGGGGGGAGAGGCCTATGGCTACACCTTC
>.|TRBJ2-3|.|TRBV7-6
CASSLGGSRTDTQYF
TGTGCCAGCAGCTTAGGTGGTAGCCGCACAGATACGCAGTATTTT
>.|TRBJ1-5|.|TRBV27
CASSLSPSRNQPQHF
TGTGCCAGCAGTTTATCCCCAAGCCGTAATCAGCCCCAGCATTTT
>TRBD2|TRBJ2-3|.|TRBV5-1
CASSLRPAGGPDPRNTQYF
TGCGCCAGCAGCCTGAGGCCAGCGGGAGGGCCCGATCCCCGCAATACGCAGTATTTT
>TRBD2|TRBJ2-5|.|TRBV7-2
CASSSYGTSGQETQYF
TGTGCCAGCAGCTCATACGGGACTAGCGGGCAAGAGACCCAGTACTTC
>.|TRBJ2-3|.|TRBV10-3
CAIRGSTDTQYF
TGTGCCATCAGAGGCAGCACAGATACGCAGTATTTT
>TRBD2|TRBJ2-2|.|TRBV28
CASSSWTSGRAGSRTGELFF
TGTGCCAGCAGTTCCTGGACTAGCGGGAGGGCCGGTAGTAGAACCGGGGAGCTGTTTTTT
>.|TRBJ1-1|.|TRBV5-1
CASSLEGRTEAFF
TGCGCCAGCAGCTTGGAGGGCAGAACTGAAGCTTTCTTT
>TRBD2|TRBJ2-1|.|TRBV29-1
CSVAPFGSGSSYNEQFF
TGCAGCGTTGCCCCCTTTGGTAGCGGGAGCTCCTACAATGAGCAGTTCTTC
>TRBD1|TRBJ2-6|once|TRBV15
CATSRVTGVYSGANVLTF
TGTGCCACCAGCAGAGTAACAGGGGTCTACTCTGGGGCCAACGTCCTGACTTTC
>TRBD2|TRBJ2-1|.|TRBV19
CASRLAGGAYNEQFF
TGTGCCAGTAGGCTAGCGGGAGGCGCCTACAATGAGCAGTTCTTC
>TRBD2|TRBJ2-1|.|TRBV5-1
CASSFGREGPRVNNEQFF
TGCGCCAGCAGCTTTGGGCGGGAGGGCCCTCGGGTAAACAATGAGCAGTTCTTC
>TRBD1|TRBJ1-4|.|TRBV7-8
CASSLDRGREKLFF
TGTGCCAGCAGCTTAGACAGGGGACGAGAAAAACTGTTTTTT
>TRBD2|TRBJ2-7|.|TRBV6-5
CASSRTSGSYEQYF
TGTGCCAGCAGCCGGACTAGCGGGAGCTACGAGCAGTACTTC
>.|TRBJ2-5|.|TRBV5-1
CASRSQGWGETQYF
TGCGCCAGCCGCTCACAGGGTTGGGGAGAGACCCAGTACTTC
>TRBD1|TRBJ1-5|once|TRBV18
CASSPPGQGNQPQHF
TGTGCCAGCTCACCCCCGGGACAGGGGAATCAGCCCCAGCATTTT
>TRBD1|TRBJ1-5|.|TRBV23-1
CASSQSRTGRSNQPQHF
TGCGCCAGCAGTCAATCCCGGACAGGGCGAAGCAATCAGCCCCAGCATTTT
>.|TRBJ1-1|.|TRBV28
CASSSLRWGVNTEAFF
TGTGCCAGCAGTTCCCTCAGGTGGGGGGTTAACACTGAAGCTTTCTTT
>.|TRBJ2-7|.|TRBV2
CASTGSLEQYF
TGTGCCTCAACAGGGTCTCTCGAGCAGTACTTC
>.|TRBJ2-7|.|TRBV19
CASSALGAASGEQYF
TGTGCCAGTAGTGCACTTGGGGCGGCCTCGGGCGAGCAGTACTTC
>.|TRBJ2-7|once|TRBV5-6
CASSLRPRSEQYF
TGTGCCAGCAGCTTAAGACCGAGATCCGAGCAGTACTTC
>TRBD1|TRBJ1-1|.|TRBV7-9
CASSADMGQEAFF
TGTGCCAGCAGCGCCGACATGGGACAGGAAGCTTTCTTT
>TRBD1|TRBJ1-4|.|TRBV7-9
CASSLGDSFRGEKLFF
TGTGCCAGCAGCTTAGGGGACAGTTTCAGGGGTGAAAAACTGTTTTTT
>.|TRBJ2-1|.|TRBV7-3
CASSPSTSALYNEQFF
TGTGCCAGCAGCCCATCGACTAGTGCTCTCTACAATGAGCAGTTCTTC
>.|TRBJ2-1|.|TRBV28
CASQTMPGFNEQFF
TGTGCCAGTCAGACCATGCCCGGGTTCAATGAGCAGTTCTTC
>.|TRBJ2-2|.|TRBV18
CASSPGTLNTGELFF
TGTGCCAGCTCACCCGGGACATTGAACACCGGGGAGCTGTTTTTT
>TRBD1|TRBJ2-2|.|TRBV18
CASSPPGQGTGELFF
TGTGCCAGCTCACCACCGGGACAGGGTACCGGGGAGCTGTTTTTT
>.|TRBJ2-1|.|TRBV29-1
CSGEWQGYYNEQFF
TGCAGCGGTGAATGGCAGGGGTACTACAATGAGCAGTTCTTC
>.|TRBJ1-1|.|TRBV10-3
CAISPFGEMNTEAFF
TGTGCCATCAGTCCCTTCGGGGAAATGAACACTGAAGCTTTCTTT
>.|TRBJ2-3|.|TRBV11-1
CASSSHQGDTQYF
TGTGCCAGCAGCTCCCACCAGGGAGATACGCAGTATTTT
>TRBD2|TRBJ2-3|.|TRBV7-9
CASSQSGSTDTQYF
TGTGCCAGTAGCCAGAGCGGGAGTACAGATACGCAGTATTTT
>.|TRBJ2-7|.|TRBV5-6
CASSFRGRDEQYF
TGTGCCAGCAGCTTCCGGGGACGGGACGAGCAGTACTTC
>.|TRBJ2-3|.|TRBV7-6
CASSLGVPNQDTQYF
TGTGCCAGCAGCTTAGGCGTCCCCAATCAGGATACGCAGTATTTT
>.|TRBJ1-2|once|TRBV5-1
CASSLWGWDGYTF
TGCGCCAGCAGCTTGTGGGGTTGGGATGGCTACACCTTC
>TRBD1|TRBJ2-5|.|TRBV9
CASSGRQGGQETQYF
TGTGCCAGCAGCGGACGACAGGGCGGACAAGAGACCCAGTACTTC
>.|TRBJ2-5|.|TRBV18
CASSPARRETQYF
TGTGCCAGCTCCCCCGCCAGGCGGGAGACCCAGTACTTC
>TRBD1|TRBJ1-1|once|TRBV9
CASSVGGGGTEAFF
TGTGCCAGCAGCGTAGGAGGGGGCGGCACTGAAGCTTTCTTT
>TRBD2|TRBJ2-1|.|TRBV9
CASSTRLAGGENEQFF
TGTGCCAGCAGCACCCGACTAGCGGGAGGGGAAAATGAGCAGTTCTTC
>TRBD2|TRBJ2-5|.|TRBV14
CASSTGLAGGKTQYF
TGTGCCAGCAGCACGGGACTAGCAGGCGGAAAGACCCAGTACTTC
>.|TRBJ2-3|.|TRBV15
CATKLGASDTQYF
TGTGCCACCAAATTGGGGGCCTCAGATACGCAGTATTTT
>TRBD1|TRBJ1-1|.|TRBV6-5
CASRMGQGNTEAFF
TGTGCCAGCAGGATGGGACAGGGGAACACTGAAGCTTTCTTT
>.|TRBJ2-1|once|TRBV7-2
CASSLERWERYNEQFF
TGTGCCAGCAGCTTAGAACGGTGGGAGCGGTACAATGAGCAGTTCTTC
>.|TRBJ2-1|once|TRBV27
CASSFRGGSYNEQFF
TGTGCCAGCAGTTTCAGGGGCGGGTCCTACAATGAGCAGTTCTTC
>.|TRBJ2-7|.|TRBV5-1
CASSLDGGMGEQYF
TGCGCCAGCAGCTTGGATGGGGGAATGGGCGAGCAGTACTTC
>.|TRBJ2-7|.|TRBV10-2
CASSDQGGKLIYEQYF
TGCGCCAGCAGTGATCAGGGCGGGAAGCTTATTTACGAGCAGTACTTC
>TRBD2|TRBJ2-7|few|TRBV29-1
CSVREGAYEQYF
TGCAGCGTTCGGGAGGGAGCCTACGAGCAGTACTTC